The 27 T cell receptor beta chains below come from one sample, sequenced in a study of T cells in Graves' hyperthyroidism and ophthalmopathy. Amplification targeted TCR beta CDR3 regions from RNA transcripts. HTBI primers were employed in a first-round RT-PCR of the TCR CDR3. TCRdb called the multiplex PCR reads again in MiXCR, with one record for every CDR3 protein. The sample contains under 350,000 distinct CDR3 sequences, approximately 15% of which appear only once. The sample was blood. The receptors here all came from a woman between 55 and 75 years old with Graves' ophthalmopathy.

This clonotype was counted only a few times. The gene calls are TRBV10-3 and TRBJ2-1; 8 nucleotides align to TRBD1. From germline, CDR1 is ENHRY and CDR2 SYGVKD. The CDR3 runs to 17 residues. The junction had 8 bases not matched to a gene; V was cut back by 4 bases and J by 0 bases. For the CDR3, the DNA is TGTGCCATCAGTGGACAGGGGTTCCTCCACTCCTACAATGAGCAGTTCTTC. Translating it yields CAISGQGFLHSYNEQFF.

This clonotype was detected ten times or more. The rearrangement links TRBV20-1 to TRBJ2-3; 14 positions agree with TRBD2. V lost 3 bases and J lost 2; bases outside the gene matches: 4. This CDR3 has 16 amino acids. Germline V lookup: CDR1 DFQATT, CDR2 SNEGSKA (reference sequence). In nucleotides, the CDR3 is TGCAGTGCTAGGACTAGCGGGGGGGTAATCACAGATACGCAGTATTTT. It translates to CSARTSGGVITDTQYF.

The chain is built from TRBV27 and TRBJ1-5; D is ambiguous. The CDR3 is 13 amino acids. V was shortened by 3 bases and J by 7 bases, with 10 bases between the two germline ends. The germline V gene encodes CDR1 MNHEY and CDR2 SMNVEV (reference sequence). CDR3 protein: CASSFLPEQPQHF. The CDR3 coding sequence is TGTGCCAGCAGTTTTTTGCCGGAACAGCCCCAGCATTTT.

This clonotype was counted at least ten times. The chain uses TRBV3-1 and TRBJ1-2, with a weak D call TRBD1 (5 bases). The V and J ends lost 4 bases and 4 bases respectively, with 22 bases between them. Germline loops: CDR1 LGHDT, CDR2 YNNKEL (reference sequence). There are 17 residues in the CDR3. CDR3 in amino acids: CASSRPEAGGTFYGYTF. The CDR3 DNA reads TGTGCCAGCAGCCGCCCGGAGGCGGGAGGGACGTTCTATGGCTACACCTTC.

In this sample, this clonotype turned up a few times. The gene calls are TRBV4-3 and TRBJ1-2; the D gene is possibly TRBD1 (5 bases). V lost 0 bases to trimming and J lost 0 bases, with 8 bases between them. The CDR3 sequence is 15 residues long. Germline CDR1 reads LGHNA; CDR2 reads YSLEER. DNA for the CDR3: TGCGCCAGCAGCCAAGATACGGGGGCTAACTATGGCTACACCTTC. Translation: CASSQDTGANYGYTF.

This clonotype occurred many times. The genes are TRBV7-9 and TRBJ2-1; tentative D call: TRBD1 (5 bases). Deletions cut 5 bases from V and 10 bases from J, with 15 bases between. Germline CDR1 SEHNR, CDR2 FQNEAQ (reference sequence). The length of the CDR3 is 13 residues. CDR3 coding DNA: TGTGCCAGCAGCCCAGTAGGGGCAGGGGAGCAGTTCTTC. As protein: CASSPVGAGEQFF.

This clonotype has only a few counts. One end of the junction fails to match germline, which may point to a read error. The V call is TRBV7-9, the J call TRBJ2-2, with D tentatively TRBD1 or TRBD2 (6 bases each). Looked up from germline, CDR1 is SEHNR and CDR2 is FQNEAQ (reference sequence). CDR3 size: 15 residues. CDR3 region: CASSWGATETAELFF. As DNA, the CDR3 is TGTGCCAGCAGCTGGGGGGCGACAGAAACCGCGGAGCTGTTTTTT.

This clonotype was seen repeatedly, ten times or more. The genes are TRBV18 and TRBJ2-7; the D is unclear. The germline CDR1 and CDR2 sequences are KGHSH and LQKENI. The ends were cut back, 0 bases at V and 2 bases at J, with 14 bases in the middle. This CDR3 contains 16 residues. The CDR3 bases are TGTGCCAGCTCACCACCCCCATCCTCTTCTGCCTACGAGCAGTACTTC. Residues: CASSPPPSSSAYEQYF.

This clonotype was counted at least ten times. V usage is TRBV5-1 and J usage is TRBJ2-1; a possible D gene is TRBD1 (5 bases). V was shortened by 4 bases and J by 10 bases, with 15 bases between the two germline ends. The CDR3 has 13 amino acids. Per germline, CDR1 SGHRS and CDR2 YFSETQ. CDR3 amino acids: CASSTEQAGEQFF. CDR3 nucleotides: TGCGCCAGCAGCACCGAACAGGCAGGGGAGCAGTTCTTC.

The gene calls are TRBV5-4 and TRBJ2-7; 8 nucleotides align to TRBD2. Germline-derived CDR1 and CDR2 are SGHNT and YYREEE (reference sequence). V gave up 3 bases and J gave up 7 bases; unmatched junction bases: 3. This CDR3 is 12 amino acids long. The CDR3 loop reads CASSYGTREQYF. In DNA, the CDR3 is TGTGCCAGCAGCTACGGGACTAGGGAGCAGTACTTC.

This clonotype was counted at least ten times. The rearrangement joins TRBV2 to TRBJ2-2; 7 nucleotides align to TRBD2. The ends lost 4 bases at V and 4 bases at J; junction bases unmatched: 6. The CDR3 has 15 residues. Germline V CDR1 and CDR2: SNHLY, FYNNEI. CDR3 coding DNA: TGTGCCAGCAGTGGTGGGGCGGGAGTCACCGGGGAGCTGTTTTTT. Its protein is CASSGGAGVTGELFF. The full variable domain, with the rest looked up from reference TRBV2 and TRBJ2-2, is EPEVTQTPSHQVTQMGQEVILRCVPISNHLYFYWYRQILGQKVEFLVSFYNNEISEKSEIFDDQFSVERPDGSNFTLKIRSTKLEDSAMYFCASSGGAGVTGELFFGEGSRLTVL.

This clonotype came up many times. The genes are TRBV7-6 and TRBJ1-1, with D maybe TRBD1 (5 bases). The CDR3 runs to 16 residues. Trimming took off 5 bases at V and 0 bases at J, with 16 bases between the two ends. CDR1 SGHVS and CDR2 FNYEAQ come from the germline V gene. For the CDR3, the DNA is TGTGCCAGCAGCGGCCCGGGGGTCGGCATGAACACTGAAGCTTTCTTT. It encodes CASSGPGVGMNTEAFF.

V usage is TRBV6-2 or TRBV6-3 and J usage is TRBJ1-2, with D unresolved. V was pared by 4 bases and J by 8 bases, with 17 bases between. Germline CDR1 and CDR2: MNHEY and SVGEGT. CDR3 length equals 14 residues. CDR3 nucleotide sequence: TGTGCCAGCAGTTCCGAATTCGGCGTTGGGGGCTACACCTTC. Translation gives CASSSEFGVGGYTF.

This clonotype was counted ten times or more. The genes are TRBV7-9 and TRBJ1-2; 10 bases line up with TRBD1. J was trimmed by 4 bases and V by 7 bases; bases with no gene match: 3. The V gene's germline CDR1 is SEHNR and CDR2 FQNEAQ (reference sequence). The CDR3 has 13 residues. The CDR3 DNA sequence: TGTGCCAGCAAGACAGGGGGCTTCTATGGCTACACCTTC. This codes for CASKTGGFYGYTF.

This clonotype has a handful of counts. The rearrangement joins TRBV15 to TRBJ2-3, with 9 bases fitting TRBD2. The junction had 5 bases not matched to a gene; V was cut back by 0 bases and J by 1 base. Germline-derived CDR1 and CDR2 are LNHNV and YYDKDF (reference sequence). The CDR3 runs to 17 residues. As DNA, the CDR3 is TGTGCCACCAGCAGAGATTACCCTAGCGGGGGCACAGATACGCAGTATTTT. It codes for CATSRDYPSGGTDTQYF.

This clonotype was seen a handful of times. This chain connects TRBV10-3 to TRBJ2-6; D not certain. The germline CDR1 and CDR2 sequences are ENHRY and SYGVKD. V gave up 1 base and J gave up 1 base, with 14 bases separating them. The CDR3 contains 18 residues. This CDR3 reads CAISEFRVRSSGANVLTF. The DNA of the CDR3 is TGTGCCATCAGTGAGTTTAGGGTCAGGTCATCTGGGGCCAACGTCCTGACTTTC.

The rearrangement joins TRBV29-1 to TRBJ1-1; perhaps TRBD1 as D (6 bases). The CDR3 totals 13 residues. The germline V gene has CDR1 SQVTM and CDR2 ANQGSEA. The DNA for the CDR3 is TGCAGTATCGGAGGGGGGGGGTTCACTGAAGCTTTCTTT. It codes for CSIGGGGFTEAFF.

This clonotype was detected only a few times. The V call is TRBV5-4, the J call TRBJ2-5, with D perhaps matching TRBD1 (6 bases). The V gene lost 2 bases and the J gene lost 4 bases, with 15 bases spanning the gap. There are 15 residues in the CDR3. Germline V lookup: CDR1 SGHNT, CDR2 YYREEE (reference sequence). As DNA, the CDR3 is TGTGCCAGCAGCTTTGAAGGGGCCAGGGGAGAGACCCAGTACTTC. The encoded protein is CASSFEGARGETQYF. Variable domain in full (rest from reference TRBV5-4 and TRBJ2-5): ETGVTQSPTHLIKTRGQQVTLRCSSQSGHNTVSWYQQALGQGPQFIFQYYREEENGRGNFPPRFSGLQFPNYSSELNVNALELDDSALYLCASSFEGARGETQYFGPGTRLLVL.

This clonotype was recorded at least ten times. V and J are TRBV2 and TRBJ2-1; D gene ambiguous. CDR3 length equals 18 residues. Trimming took off 6 bases at V and 6 bases at J, with 27 bases between the two ends. Per the germline V gene, CDR1 is SNHLY and CDR2 is FYNNEI. The DNA of the CDR3 is TGTGCCAGCAGCGCGACCCCGGCCATAATTGGGTCTGGCAATGAGCAGTTCTTC. Its protein is CASSATPAIIGSGNEQFF.

In DNA, the CDR3 is TGTGCCAGCAGCTTCGATCGGGGGAGGAACACTGAAGCTTTCTTT. Amino acids: CASSFDRGRNTEAFF. J is TRBJ1-1 and V is TRBV7-9; D is possibly TRBD1 (5 bases). V gave up 3 bases and J gave up 1 base, with 12 bases separating them. Germline CDR1 reads SEHNR; CDR2 reads FQNEAQ (reference sequence). This CDR3 contains 15 residues.

In this sample, this clonotype turned up many times. The CDR3 DNA sequence: TGTGCCAGCAGTGAAGGGTGGCGGGAGTACACCCAGTACTTC. Translated: CASSEGWREYTQYF. The rearrangement uses TRBV6-1 and TRBJ2-5; 7 bases are shared with TRBD2. The CDR3 covers 14 residues. V shed 1 base and J 8 bases; nucleotides not matched to a gene: 7. The germline CDR1 and CDR2 sequences are MNHNS and SASEGT.

Worth noting for this clonotype: At one of its ends the junction is not consistent with the germline gene, which may arise from a read error. This chain uses TRBV7-9 with TRBJ2-5, with 7 bases that match TRBD2. CDR3 length equals 15 residues. Per the germline V gene, CDR1 is SEHNR and CDR2 is FQNEAQ (reference sequence). CDR3 in amino acids: CASSPRLATQEIQYF. Written as DNA, the CDR3 is TGTGCCAGCAGCCCCCGACTAGCCACGCAAGAGATCCAGTACTTC.

The genes are TRBV19 and TRBJ1-1, with D perhaps matching TRBD1 (6 bases). The germline CDR1 and CDR2 sequences are LNHDA and SQIVND (reference sequence). CDR3 size: 15 residues. V was pared by 3 bases and J by 5 bases, with 16 bases between. The CDR3 DNA reads as TGTGCCAGTAGTATTTACAGGGCCCCGCAGACTGAAGCTTTCTTT. It translates to CASSIYRAPQTEAFF.

This clonotype has more than one count but fewer than ten. The chain employs TRBV7-8 and TRBJ2-1, with unresolved D. The V gene's germline CDR1 is SGHVS and CDR2 FQNEAQ. V was clipped by 2 bases and J by 3 bases, with 11 bases between them. CDR3 length: 15 residues. Written as DNA, the CDR3 is TGTGCCAGCAGCTTAAGGCGCTTTATCTACAATGAGCAGTTCTTC. This gives the protein CASSLRRFIYNEQFF.

J is TRBJ2-7 and V is TRBV5-8; tentatively, D is TRBD1 (6 bases). V lost 2 bases and J lost 6, with 12 bases in between. Germline V gene data show CDR1 as SGHTS and CDR2 as YDEGEE. The CDR3 runs 13 residues. The CDR3 DNA sequence: TGTGCCAGCAGCTTTGGCAGGGGCTCCGAGCAGTACTTC. Translating gives CASSFGRGSEQYF.

The CDR3 DNA reads TGTGCCAGCAAGACAGGTCTAAATGAAAAACTGTTTTTT. It codes for CASKTGLNEKLFF. This chain connects TRBV6-1 to TRBJ1-4, with D possibly being TRBD1 (6 bases). Per germline, CDR1 MNHNS and CDR2 SASEGT. Trimming cost V 7 bases and J 5 bases, with 11 bases left between them. This CDR3 contains 13 residues.

This clonotype was detected only a few times. The chain is built from TRBV4-2 and TRBJ2-1; maybe TRBD2 (5 bases). The CDR3 loop spans 13 amino acids. The ends were cut back, 6 bases at V and 4 bases at J, with 10 bases in the middle. Germline CDR1 is LGHNA and CDR2 is YNFKEQ. CDR3 loop: CASRRGLYNEQFF. CDR3 sequence (DNA): TGTGCCAGCAGACGCGGACTTTACAATGAGCAGTTCTTC.